This T cell receptor beta chain was captured by sequencing in a study of shared clonotypes between healthy human individuals. Notes on the study in general: Sequencing depth was expected to affect clonotype sharing among donors. Relative to memory subsets, naive subsets generally showed larger estimated richness.

CD45RO-negative, CCR7-positively selected cells formed the naive CD8 fraction, excluding terminally differentiated effector memory CD45RA+ cells. Points on this clone: Its target is not known.

Each subset's genomic DNA was split evenly across several immunoSEQ plates. Profiling relied on immunoSEQ multiplex PCR, and the TCRdb table lists in-frame clones only, not all of them. The sample shows 800,000 or so clones, just over 95% of them seen only once. This sequence was found in a man younger than 40 in good health. The material sequenced was naive CD8+ T cells sorted from blood.

The CDR3 region has the DNA TGTGCCAGCAGCCTACCGGGGTCCCCCTACGAGCAGTACTTC. Its protein is CASSLPGSPYEQYF. The V call is TRBV11-3, the J call TRBJ2-7; D possibly corresponds to TRBD2 (5 bases). The germline CDR1 and CDR2 sequences are SGHNT and YENEEA. Trimming left V 5 bases short and J 2 bases short, with 13 bases between. There are 14 residues in the CDR3.